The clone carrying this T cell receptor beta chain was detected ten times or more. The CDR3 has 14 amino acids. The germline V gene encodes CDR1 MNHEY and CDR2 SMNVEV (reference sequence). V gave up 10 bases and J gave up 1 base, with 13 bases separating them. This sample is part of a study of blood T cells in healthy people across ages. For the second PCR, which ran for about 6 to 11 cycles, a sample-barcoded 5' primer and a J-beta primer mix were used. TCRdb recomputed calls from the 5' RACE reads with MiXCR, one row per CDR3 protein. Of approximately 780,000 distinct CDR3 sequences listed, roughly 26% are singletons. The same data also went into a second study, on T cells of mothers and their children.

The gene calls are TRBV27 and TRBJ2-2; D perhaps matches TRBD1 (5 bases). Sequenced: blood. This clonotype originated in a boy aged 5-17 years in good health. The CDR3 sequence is CAKARQKNTGELFF. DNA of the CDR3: TGTGCCAAAGCCCGACAGAAGAACACCGGGGAGCTGTTTTTT.